These 22 T cell receptor beta chains were sequenced from one sample in a study of control samples from healthy donors and cancer patients. TCRdb keeps only in-frame clones here, not all; method: immunoSEQ multiplex PCR. The sample has 95,000 to 150,000 clones; 80% to 90% are singletons. The sample consisted of blood. Receptors originate from a man under 40 in good health.

This chain connects TRBV5-1 to TRBJ1-3; no reliable D call. This CDR3 contains 13 residues. Looked up from germline, CDR1 is SGHRS and CDR2 is YFSETQ. V lost 4 bases and J lost 2, with 7 bases in between. CDR3 sequence reads: CASSPDPGNTIYF. The CDR3 DNA sequence: TGCGCCAGCAGCCCGGACCCTGGAAACACCATATATTTT.

The chain links TRBV5-1 to TRBJ2-1; 8 bases line up with TRBD2. Germline V gene lookup returns CDR1 SGHRS and CDR2 YFSETQ. The CDR3 totals 14 residues. V lost 4 bases to trimming and J lost 9 bases; unmatched junction nucleotides: 9. The DNA for the CDR3 is TGCGCCAGCAGCCCCCGGCGGGGGGCCGTTGAGCAGTTCTTC. As protein: CASSPRRGAVEQFF.

This clone was seen more than once but under ten times. The rearrangement joins TRBV9 to TRBJ1-5; no definite D call. The germline CDR1 and CDR2 sequences are SGDLS and YYNGEE. This CDR3 is built from 16 residues. V was trimmed by 0 bases and J by 3 bases, leaving 13 bases between them. Here the CDR3 DNA reads TGTGCCAGCAGCGTAGAGGCAGAAGGCGCCAATCAGCCCCAGCATTTT. Amino acid sequence: CASSVEAEGANQPQHF. The full variable domain, in which reference TRBV9 and TRBJ1-5 provide the parts outside the CDR3, is DSGVTQTPKHLITATGQRVTLRCSPRSGDLSVYWYQQSLDQGLQFLIQYYNGEERAKGNILERFSAQQFPDLHSELNLSSLELGDSALYFCASSVEAEGANQPQHFGDGTRLSIL.

The chain combines TRBV11-3 with TRBJ2-1, with TRBD1 matching 7 bases. The germline V gene encodes CDR1 SGHNT and CDR2 YENEEA. V gave up 4 bases and J gave up 4 bases; unmatched junction bases: 10. This CDR3 has 16 amino acids. CDR3 nucleotide sequence: TGTGCCAGCAGCTCCGCACAGGGGAGATCGTACAATGAGCAGTTCTTC. Protein product: CASSSAQGRSYNEQFF.

Remarks on this clone: Possible read error: a much larger clone is one base away. Other DNA sequences in this specimen translate into the identical CDR3. The chain combines TRBV5-8 with TRBJ1-5; D gene uncertain. Germline V gene lookup returns CDR1 SGHTS and CDR2 YDEGEE. V lost 1 base to trimming and J lost 4 bases, with 3 bases between them. The CDR3 contains 12 residues. This CDR3 reads CASSLLNQPQHF. CDR3 bases: TGTGCCAGCAGCTTGTTGAATCAGCCCCAGCATTTT.

This clone was detected only once. The DNA of the CDR3 is TGTGCCAGCAGCTTAGAAGGGTCAACAGATACGCAGTATTTT. Amino acid sequence: CASSLEGSTDTQYF. The genes are TRBV7-8 and TRBJ2-3, with D hard to call. The ends were cut back, 1 base at V and 3 bases at J, with 8 bases in the middle. The CDR3 runs 14 residues. CDR1 SGHVS and CDR2 FQNEAQ come from the germline V gene.

CDR3 coding DNA: TGTGCCAGCAGCGCAGCGGGGGGCTATGGCTACACCTTC. Protein sequence: CASSAAGGYGYTF. The J gene is TRBJ1-2, the V gene TRBV6-5; D may be TRBD1 (5 bases). This CDR3 spans 13 amino acids. V lost 6 bases, J lost 4 bases, and 12 bases lay in between. The germline V gene encodes CDR1 MNHEY and CDR2 SVGAGI.

The chain recombines TRBV30 with TRBJ2-6; D call uncertain. Germline V gene lookup returns CDR1 GTSNPN and CDR2 SVGIG (reference sequence). The V end lost 5 bases, the J end lost 1 base, and 15 bases lay between the germline ends. This CDR3 comprises 16 residues. The CDR3 DNA follows: TGTGCCTGGGACACCGCTCTCCTTTCTGGGGCCAACGTCCTGACTTTC. It codes for CAWDTALLSGANVLTF.

The chain employs TRBV5-1 and TRBJ2-7; 13 bases map to TRBD2. Germline trimming cut 3 bases from V and 1 base from J; bases unmatched to any gene: 4. The CDR3 totals 16 residues. Per germline, CDR1 SGHRS and CDR2 YFSETQ. The CDR3 reads CASSSGLAGASYEQYF. As DNA, the CDR3 is TGCGCCAGCAGCTCTGGACTAGCGGGGGCTTCCTACGAGCAGTACTTC.

The rearrangement joins TRBV19 to TRBJ1-1; 8 bases map to TRBD1. Trimming cost V 5 bases and J 4 bases; bases outside gene matches: 3. CDR1 LNHDA and CDR2 SQIVND come from the germline V gene (reference sequence). This CDR3 region has 13 residues. As DNA, the CDR3 is TGTGCCAGTAGTGGCAGGGGGCCCACTGAAGCTTTCTTT. It translates to CASSGRGPTEAFF.

The rearrangement links TRBV6-5 to TRBJ2-4; D unclear. Germline CDR1 and CDR2: MNHEY and SVGAGI. The CDR3 sequence is 15 residues long. V dropped 5 bases and J dropped 0 bases, with 11 bases sitting between them. In DNA, the CDR3 is TGTGCCAGCAGTCCAACCTTTATAGCCAAAAACATTCAGTACTTC. Protein sequence: CASSPTFIAKNIQYF.

This chain connects TRBV6-5 to TRBJ1-1; D is undetermined. V was clipped by 7 bases and J by 2 bases, with 14 bases between them. Germline V lookup: CDR1 MNHEY, CDR2 SVGAGI. This CDR3 is built from 14 residues. The DNA for the CDR3 is TGTGCCAGCACCACAACAGAGTCCAACACTGAAGCTTTCTTT. Protein product: CASTTTESNTEAFF.

The sample holds one count of this clone. V and J are TRBV6-5 and TRBJ2-2, with 9 bases aligning to TRBD1. The V and J ends lost 4 bases and 4 bases, in that order; junction bases with no gene match: 7. Germline loops: CDR1 MNHEY, CDR2 SVGAGI. The CDR3 runs 16 residues. This CDR3 is CASSSGQGGGTGELFF. The CDR3 nucleotides read TGTGCCAGCAGTTCGGGACAGGGAGGGGGCACCGGGGAGCTGTTTTTT.

V gene TRBV5-1 combines with J gene TRBJ1-3, with a possible D match to TRBD1 (6 bases). Trimming stripped 1 base from V and 8 bases from J, with 13 bases between. From germline, CDR1 is SGHRS and CDR2 YFSETQ. This CDR3 is built from 14 residues. Here the CDR3 reads CASSLMAAGDTIYF. CDR3 DNA sequence: TGCGCCAGCAGCTTGATGGCCGCAGGGGACACCATATATTTT. Based on the CDR3 plus reference TRBV5-1 and TRBJ1-3, the full variable domain is KAGVTQTPRYLIKTRGQQVTLSCSPISGHRSVSWYQQTPGQGLQFLFEYFSETQRNKGNFPGRFSGRQFSNSRSEMNVSTLELGDSALYLCASSLMAAGDTIYFGEGSWLTVV.

The chain joins TRBV7-9 to TRBJ2-1; D possibly uses TRBD1 or TRBD2 (5 bases each). Germline V gene sequence: CDR1 SEHNR, CDR2 FQNEAQ (reference sequence). This CDR3 contains 15 residues. V was cut by 1 base and J by 0 bases, with 7 bases left in between. The chain's CDR3 is CASSLGGDSYNEQFF. DNA for the CDR3: TGTGCCAGCAGCTTAGGAGGGGACTCCTACAATGAGCAGTTCTTC.

The gene calls are TRBV19 and TRBJ1-5; TRBD1 might be the D (5 bases). Trimming pared 10 bases from V and 6 bases from J, leaving 19 bases between. Germline loops: CDR1 LNHDA, CDR2 SQIVND (reference sequence). CDR3 length: 14 residues. This chain's CDR3 is CATAWGKGPQPQHF. The CDR3 region has the DNA TGTGCCACCGCCTGGGGGAAGGGCCCTCAGCCCCAGCATTTT.

As DNA, the CDR3 is TGTGCCAGCAGCCAAGATCCCCGAAGAGCCTATGGCTACACCTTC. It is translated as CASSQDPRRAYGYTF. The chain joins TRBV3-1 (or the pseudogene TRBV3-2) to TRBJ1-2; no reliable D call. V lost 0 bases to trimming and J lost 4 bases, with 12 bases between them. Germline CDR1 LGHDT, CDR2 YNNKEL (reference sequence). The CDR3 contains 15 residues.

This chain connects TRBV28 to TRBJ1-4; possible D gene TRBD1, 6 bases. Trimming took 3 bases from V and 4 from J, leaving 6 bases between them. Germline V gives CDR1 MDHEN, CDR2 SYDVKM. The CDR3 is 13 amino acids. CDR3 residues: CASSLDSNEKLFF. The CDR3 nucleotides are TGTGCCAGCAGTTTGGACAGTAATGAAAAACTGTTTTTT.

This clone was counted a single time. The DNA for the CDR3 is TGCGCCAGCAGCCGGGACAGAATGAACACTGAAGCTTTCTTT. Translated: CASSRDRMNTEAFF. The chain combines TRBV5-1 with TRBJ1-1; 7 bases line up with TRBD1. The CDR3 sequence is 14 residues long. Germline V gene data show CDR1 as SGHRS and CDR2 as YFSETQ. Trimming took 4 bases from V and 0 from J; bases not matched to a gene: 3.

The rearrangement joins TRBV6-6 to TRBJ1-5, with unresolved D. The V gene's germline CDR1 is MNHNY and CDR2 SVGAGI (reference sequence). V was trimmed by 10 bases and J by 5 bases, leaving 12 bases between them. The CDR3 totals 12 residues. CDR3 DNA: TGTGCCACCCGATATGGAGATCAGCCCCAGCATTTT. This sequence encodes CATRYGDQPQHF.

CDR3: CASSQDRGWDTEAFF. The DNA of the CDR3 is TGTGCCAGCAGTCAGGACAGGGGTTGGGACACTGAAGCTTTCTTT. V and J are TRBV2 and TRBJ1-1; the match to TRBD1 covers 9 bases. V trimming: 5 bases; J trimming: 3 bases; junction bases outside the gene matches: 7. Germline V gene data show CDR1 as SNHLY and CDR2 as FYNNEI. The CDR3 is 15 residues long. The variable domain in full, with the rest retrieved from reference TRBV2 and TRBJ1-1, is EPEVTQTPSHQVTQMGQEVILRCVPISNHLYFYWYRQILGQKVEFLVSFYNNEISEKSEIFDDQFSVERPDGSNFTLKIRSTKLEDSAMYFCASSQDRGWDTEAFFGQGTRLTVV.

V gene TRBV5-1 combines with J gene TRBJ1-1; TRBD1 might be the D (5 bases). V lost 5 bases, J lost 1 base, and 15 bases lay in between. CDR1 is SGHRS, CDR2 YFSETQ, per germline. This CDR3 contains 15 residues. CDR3 loop: CASSLRGDKNTEAFF. In nucleotides, the CDR3 is TGCGCCAGCAGTCTAAGGGGAGATAAGAACACTGAAGCTTTCTTT.